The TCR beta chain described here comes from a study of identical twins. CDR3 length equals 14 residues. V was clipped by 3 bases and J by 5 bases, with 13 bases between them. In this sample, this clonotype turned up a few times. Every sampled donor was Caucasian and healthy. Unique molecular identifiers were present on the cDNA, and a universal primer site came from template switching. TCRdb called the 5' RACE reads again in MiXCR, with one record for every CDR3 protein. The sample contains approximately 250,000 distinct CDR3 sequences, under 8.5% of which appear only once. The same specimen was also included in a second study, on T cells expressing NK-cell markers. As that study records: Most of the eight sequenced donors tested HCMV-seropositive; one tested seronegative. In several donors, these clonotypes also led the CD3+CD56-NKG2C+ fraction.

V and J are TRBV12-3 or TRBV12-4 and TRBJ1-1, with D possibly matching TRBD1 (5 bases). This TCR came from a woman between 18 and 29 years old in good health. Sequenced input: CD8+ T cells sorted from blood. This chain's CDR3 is CASSFTGGRTEAFF. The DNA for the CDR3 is TGTGCCAGCAGTTTTACAGGTGGGAGGACTGAAGCTTTCTTT.